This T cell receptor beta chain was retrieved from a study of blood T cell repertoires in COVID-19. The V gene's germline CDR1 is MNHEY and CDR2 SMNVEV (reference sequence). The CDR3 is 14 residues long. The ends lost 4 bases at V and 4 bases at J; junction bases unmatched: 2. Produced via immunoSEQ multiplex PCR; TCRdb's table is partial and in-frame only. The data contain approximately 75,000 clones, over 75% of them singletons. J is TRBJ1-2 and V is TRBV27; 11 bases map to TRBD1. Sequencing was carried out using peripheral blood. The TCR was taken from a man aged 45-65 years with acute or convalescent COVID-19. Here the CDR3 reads CASSSGQGVYGYTF. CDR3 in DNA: TGTGCCAGCAGTTCGGGACAGGGGGTCTATGGCTACACCTTC.